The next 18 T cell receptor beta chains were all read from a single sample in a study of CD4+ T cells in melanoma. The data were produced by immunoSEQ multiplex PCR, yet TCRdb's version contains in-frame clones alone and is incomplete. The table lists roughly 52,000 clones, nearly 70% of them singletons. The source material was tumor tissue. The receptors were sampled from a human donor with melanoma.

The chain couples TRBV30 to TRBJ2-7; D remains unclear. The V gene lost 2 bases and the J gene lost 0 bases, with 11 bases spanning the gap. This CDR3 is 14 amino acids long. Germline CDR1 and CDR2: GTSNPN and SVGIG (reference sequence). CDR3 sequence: CAWSLRALSYEQYF. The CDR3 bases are TGTGCCTGGAGTTTACGGGCTCTCTCCTACGAGCAGTACTTC.

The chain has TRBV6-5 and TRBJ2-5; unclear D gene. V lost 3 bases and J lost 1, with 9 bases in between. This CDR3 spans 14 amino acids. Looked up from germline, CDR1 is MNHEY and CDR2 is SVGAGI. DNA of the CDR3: TGTGCCAGCAGTTATTTCAGAACCCAAGAGACCCAGTACTTC. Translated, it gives CASSYFRTQETQYF.

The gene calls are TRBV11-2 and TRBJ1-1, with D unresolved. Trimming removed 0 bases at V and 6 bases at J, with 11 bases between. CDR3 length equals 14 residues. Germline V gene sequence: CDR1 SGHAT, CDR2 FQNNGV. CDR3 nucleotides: TGTGCCAGCAGCTTAGATACGGCGGGCCCTGAAGCTTTCTTT. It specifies CASSLDTAGPEAFF.

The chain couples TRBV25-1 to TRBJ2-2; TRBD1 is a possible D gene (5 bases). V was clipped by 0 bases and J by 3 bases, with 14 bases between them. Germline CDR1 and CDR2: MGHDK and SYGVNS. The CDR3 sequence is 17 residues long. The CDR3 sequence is CASSEYYAPRDTGELFF. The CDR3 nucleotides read TGTGCCAGCAGTGAATATTACGCCCCCAGGGACACCGGGGAGCTGTTTTTT.

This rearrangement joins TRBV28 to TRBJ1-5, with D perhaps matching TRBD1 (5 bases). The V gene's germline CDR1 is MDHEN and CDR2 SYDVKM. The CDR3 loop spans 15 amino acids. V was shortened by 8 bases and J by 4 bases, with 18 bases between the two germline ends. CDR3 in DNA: TGTGCCAGCCGGAGCCAGGGCGTAAAAAATCAGCCCCAGCATTTT. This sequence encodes CASRSQGVKNQPQHF.

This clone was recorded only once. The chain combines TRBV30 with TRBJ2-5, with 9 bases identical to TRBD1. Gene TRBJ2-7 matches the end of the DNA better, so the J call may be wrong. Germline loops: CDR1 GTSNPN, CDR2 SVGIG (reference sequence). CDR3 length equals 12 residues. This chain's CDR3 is CAWTGQGYEQYF. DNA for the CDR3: TGTGCCTGGACGGGACAGGGTTACGAGCAGTACTTC.

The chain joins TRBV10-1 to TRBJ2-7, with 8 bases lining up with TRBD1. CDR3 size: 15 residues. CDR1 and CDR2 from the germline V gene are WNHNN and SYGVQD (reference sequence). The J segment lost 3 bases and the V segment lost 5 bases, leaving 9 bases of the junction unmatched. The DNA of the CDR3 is TGCGCCAGCAGTCATGGACAGGGCTATAGCTACGAGCAGTACTTC. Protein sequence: CASSHGQGYSYEQYF.

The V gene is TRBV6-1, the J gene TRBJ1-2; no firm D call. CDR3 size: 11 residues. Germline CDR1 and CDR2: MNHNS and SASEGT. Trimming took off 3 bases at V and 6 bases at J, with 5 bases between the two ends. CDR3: CASSDGDGYTF. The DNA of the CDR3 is TGTGCCAGCAGTGATGGCGATGGCTACACCTTC.

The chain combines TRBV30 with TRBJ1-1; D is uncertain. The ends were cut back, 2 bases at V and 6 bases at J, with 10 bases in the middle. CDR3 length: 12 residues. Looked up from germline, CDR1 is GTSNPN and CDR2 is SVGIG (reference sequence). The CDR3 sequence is CAWSLMDPEAFF. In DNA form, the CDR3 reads TGTGCCTGGAGTCTAATGGACCCTGAAGCTTTCTTT.

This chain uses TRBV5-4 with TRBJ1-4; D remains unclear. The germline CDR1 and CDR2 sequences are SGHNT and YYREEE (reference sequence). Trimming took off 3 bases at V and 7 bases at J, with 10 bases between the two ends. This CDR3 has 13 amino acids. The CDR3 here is CASSSPGREKLFF. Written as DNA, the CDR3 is TGTGCCAGCAGCTCCCCAGGCCGTGAAAAACTGTTTTTT.

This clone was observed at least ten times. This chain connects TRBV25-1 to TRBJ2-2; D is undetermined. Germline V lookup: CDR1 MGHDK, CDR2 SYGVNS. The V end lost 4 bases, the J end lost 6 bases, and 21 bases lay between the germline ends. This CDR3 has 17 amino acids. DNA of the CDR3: TGTGCCAGCAGTGGAGATATATTCCGAACGGTCGCCGGGGAGCTGTTTTTT. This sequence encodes CASSGDIFRTVAGELFF.

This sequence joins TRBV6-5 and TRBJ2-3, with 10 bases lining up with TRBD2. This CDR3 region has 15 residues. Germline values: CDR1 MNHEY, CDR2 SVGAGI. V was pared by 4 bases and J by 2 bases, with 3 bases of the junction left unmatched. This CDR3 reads CASSLAGGLTDTQYF. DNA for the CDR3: TGTGCCAGCAGTTTAGCGGGGGGACTCACAGATACGCAGTATTTT.

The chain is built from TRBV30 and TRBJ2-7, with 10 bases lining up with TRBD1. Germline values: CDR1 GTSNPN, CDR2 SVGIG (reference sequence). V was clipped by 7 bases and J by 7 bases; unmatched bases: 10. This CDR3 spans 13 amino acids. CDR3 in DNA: TGTGCCTTCTCCGGGACAGGGGCGTGGGAGCAGTACTTC. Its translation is CAFSGTGAWEQYF.

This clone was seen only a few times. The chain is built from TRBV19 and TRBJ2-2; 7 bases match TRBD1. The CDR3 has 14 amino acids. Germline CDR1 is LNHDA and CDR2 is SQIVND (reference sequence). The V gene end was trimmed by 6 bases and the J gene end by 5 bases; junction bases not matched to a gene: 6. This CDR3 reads CASRNNRGTGELFF. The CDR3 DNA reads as TGTGCCAGTAGGAACAACAGGGGTACCGGGGAGCTGTTTTTT.

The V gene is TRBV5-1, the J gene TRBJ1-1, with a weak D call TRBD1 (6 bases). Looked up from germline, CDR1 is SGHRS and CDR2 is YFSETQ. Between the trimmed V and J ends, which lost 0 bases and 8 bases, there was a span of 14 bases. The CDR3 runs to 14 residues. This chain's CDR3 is CASSLVVGAAEAFF. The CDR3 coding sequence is TGCGCCAGCAGCTTGGTCGTGGGGGCCGCCGAAGCTTTCTTT.

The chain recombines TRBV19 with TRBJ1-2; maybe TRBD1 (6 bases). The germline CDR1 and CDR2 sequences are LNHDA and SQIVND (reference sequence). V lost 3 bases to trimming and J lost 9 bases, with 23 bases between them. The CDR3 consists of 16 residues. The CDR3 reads CASSIGGYRDPGRYTF. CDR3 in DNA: TGTGCCAGTAGTATCGGGGGGTACAGGGATCCGGGCCGCTACACCTTC.

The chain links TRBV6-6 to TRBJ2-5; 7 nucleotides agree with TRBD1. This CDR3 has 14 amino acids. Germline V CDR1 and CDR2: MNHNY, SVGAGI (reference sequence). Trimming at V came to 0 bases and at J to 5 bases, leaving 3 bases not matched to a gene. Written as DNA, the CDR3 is TGTGCCAGCAGTTACTCAGACAGGGTCGAGACCCAGTACTTC. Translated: CASSYSDRVETQYF.

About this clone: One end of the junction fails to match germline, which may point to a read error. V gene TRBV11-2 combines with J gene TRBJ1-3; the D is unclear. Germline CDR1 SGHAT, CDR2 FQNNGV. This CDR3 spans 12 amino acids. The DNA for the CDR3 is TGTGCCAGCAGCGTAGACCGAAACACCATATATTTT. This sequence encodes CASSVDRNTIYF. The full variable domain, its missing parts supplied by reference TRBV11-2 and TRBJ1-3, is EAGVAQSPRYKIIEKRQSVAFWCNPISGHATLYWYQQILGQGPKLLIQFQNNGVVDDSQLPKDRFSAERLKGVDSTLKIQPAKLEDSAVYLCASSVDRNTIYFGEGSWLTVV.